This TCR beta chain was captured in a study of T cells after yellow fever vaccination (dated by TCRdb to between 2019 and 2020). Study-wide context: The SMART-Seq v4 Ultra Low Input RNA kit was used to prepare libraries from fractions with low cell numbers. To follow T-cell clones before and after primary and booster YFV17D yellow fever vaccination, bulk TCR alpha and beta repertoires were sequenced over time. Two healthy male donors, one aged 18 to 30 and one aged 30 to 40 years, made up the cohort. Blood was drawn at multiple timepoints before and after primary and secondary immunization, with bulk PBMC replicates and cell subsets isolated. The paper's findings and limits, for the study overall: After the booster, most clones that had expanded after primary vaccination were detected again (roughly 95% of CD4 and about 88% of CD8), suggesting broad maintenance of memory. Because abundant contaminating clonotypes from the bulk population could be contained in FACS-sorted repertoires, computational filtering was required. The study included only a couple of donors, which limits how far the findings can be generalized. The secondary T-cell response was found to be weaker but faster than the primary response, with a peak reached on day 5 rather than on day 15. A small share of clonotypes occurred in both CD4 and CD8 compartments, likely arising from convergent recombination.

Taken with the paper, the label for treatment or condition translates to: live attenuated yellow fever vaccine strain. PBMCs were isolated from peripheral blood using a standard Ficoll-Paque protocol. Dynabeads CD4 and CD8 positive selection kits were used to isolate CD4 and CD8 T-cell fractions. TriZol was used to extract RNA from bulk PBMCs, from CD4 and CD8 fractions, and from dextramer-positive and dextramer-negative fractions. Synthesis of TCR cDNA relied on 5'RACE template switching, a step that introduced a universal primer site along with unique molecular identifiers. cDNA synthesis was primed from both the TCR alpha and TCR beta constant segments. Library amplification used two PCR steps, and the second PCR step added sample barcodes and sequencing adapters. Sequencing of the libraries was done on either Illumina HiSeq 2500 (2x100 bp) or NovaSeq (2x150 bp). For the original study's pipeline: MIGEC handled demultiplexing of reads and collapsing into UMI consensus sequences, while MiXCR performed V(D)J alignment. Clonotypes responding to the vaccine were identified with edgeR on replicate PBMC samples, with the criteria of FDR below 0.01 and a log2 fold change above 5 up to day 15. Each bulk clonotype received a CD4 or CD8 identity based on whether the sequenced CD4 or CD8 repertoire contained that clonotype at higher abundance. TCRdb reworked the public reads: Q25 trimming with fastp, MiXCR clone assembly, productive beta chains retained. A single entry per CDR3 protein holds the most common genes and DNA from its merged rows. TCRdb assigned the V and J calls; the authors' analysis was not used. The sample yields under 300,000 distinct CDR3 sequences; roughly 6.8% were counted once. The ten largest clones add up to more than 1% of the sample.

Details on this clonotype: The clone's antigen remains unknown. No base-level quality is on record; no much larger clone is a single base apart.

Taken from the germline V gene, the CDR1 and CDR2 loops are KGHSH and LQKENI. Trimming takes 6 bases from V and 0 bases from J, and the germline ends sit 21 bases apart. Taken from cysteine to phenylalanine, the CDR3 has 18 residues. Kept here is only the CDR3 DNA, which spans 54 bases and is read in frame from base 1. The material was CD4+ T cells sorted from PBMCs, obtained on the day of the yellow fever booster vaccination. The rearranged segments are TRBV18 and TRBJ1-3; too little of a D gene remains to name it. The source is a man aged 30-40 years who received the YFV17D yellow fever vaccine. This receptor has the CDR3 CASSPEFRRTYSGNTIYF. The sequenced DNA: TGTGCCAGCTCGCCCGAGTTTAGACGGACCTACTCTGGAAACACCATATATTTT.